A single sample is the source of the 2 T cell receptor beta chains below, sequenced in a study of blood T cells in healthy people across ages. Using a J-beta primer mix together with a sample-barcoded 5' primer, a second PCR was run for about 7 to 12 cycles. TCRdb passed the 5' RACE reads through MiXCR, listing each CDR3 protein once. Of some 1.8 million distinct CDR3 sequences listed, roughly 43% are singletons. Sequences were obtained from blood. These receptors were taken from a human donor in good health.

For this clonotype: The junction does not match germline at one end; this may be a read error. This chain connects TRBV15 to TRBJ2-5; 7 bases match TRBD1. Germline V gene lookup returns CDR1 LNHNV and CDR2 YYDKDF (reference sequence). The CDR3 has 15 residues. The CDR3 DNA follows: TGTGTCACCAGCAGGATGGGACAGATCGGAGAGACCCAGTACTTC. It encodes CVTSRMGQIGETQYF. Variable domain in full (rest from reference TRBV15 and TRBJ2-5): DAMVIQNPRYQVTQFGKPVTLSCSQTLNHNVMYWYQQKSSQAPKLLFHYYDKDFNNEADTPDNFQSRRPNTSFCFLDIRSPGLGDTAMYLCVTSRMGQIGETQYFGPGTRLLVL.

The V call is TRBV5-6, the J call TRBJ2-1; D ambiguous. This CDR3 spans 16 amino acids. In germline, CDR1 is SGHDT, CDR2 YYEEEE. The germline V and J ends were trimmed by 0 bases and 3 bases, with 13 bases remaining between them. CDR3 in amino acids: CASSLALRPVYNEQFF. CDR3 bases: TGTGCCAGCAGCTTGGCCCTGAGACCAGTCTACAATGAGCAGTTCTTC.